The rows below give T cell receptor beta chains drawn from one sample of a study of cytomegalovirus exposure and HLA in healthy donors. Some clones are missing from TCRdb's copy, which holds only in-frame ones; the method was immunoSEQ multiplex PCR. This sample yields 130,000 or so clones, of which roughly 9% are seen a single time; approximately 6.4% belongs to the top ten. Sequenced input: PBMCs. Every receptor here comes from a woman in her thirties or forties in good health and CMV-seropositive. Each CDR3 is given without its conserved first and last residue. Where a row states a size, it is once, few, many or the class of an expanded clone; other rows omit it.

length	J	V	size	CDR3
12	TRBJ1-3	TRBV19	NA	ATNNRVPGNTIY
11	TRBJ1-2	TRBV28	few	ASSFDRVGGYT
14	TRBJ1-1	TRBV5-6	NA	ASSSLEAMWNTEAF
15	TRBJ2-5	TRBV7-7	NA	ASSPLGAAREGETQY
14	TRBJ1-5	TRBV6-6	NA	ASSLTGTTGNQPQH
13	TRBJ2-7	TRBV10-3	NA	AISGPAQGLFEQY
12	TRBJ2-3	TRBV5-1	NA	ASSLVSGSDTQY
13	TRBJ2-7	TRBV9	NA	ASSAGTGSSYEQY
13	TRBJ2-2	TRBV13	NA	ASSLGQGAAGELF
14	TRBJ2-3	TRBV18	NA	ASSPRSGPSTDTQY
12	TRBJ2-3	TRBV5-6	few	ASSLTSGADTQY
12	TRBJ2-3	TRBV19	NA	ASSLGHSRDTQY
11	TRBJ1-2	TRBV5-6	NA	ASSGTANYGYT
12	TRBJ2-2	TRBV30	NA	AWSSGDYTGELF
10	TRBJ2-7	TRBV28	few	ASSSGGREQY
13	TRBJ1-4	TRBV2	NA	ASSDPQGGIEKLF
12	TRBJ1-1	TRBV7-3	NA	ASSPDRGLTEAF